The 18 T cell receptor beta chains in this list originate from one sample, sequenced in a study of brain T cells in children with intractable seizures. The table came from immunoSEQ multiplex PCR; TCRdb's copy has only in-frame clones and leaves some out. The repertoire holds 95,000 to 120,000 clones, with around 94% as singletons. The material was peripheral blood, obtained at surgery. The source is a boy younger than two with hemimegalencephaly and intractable seizures.

V and J are TRBV6-5 and TRBJ2-6; no firm D call. V was clipped by 5 bases and J by 0 bases, with 5 bases between them. This CDR3 region has 14 residues. CDR1 is MNHEY and CDR2 is SVGAGI in the germline V gene. The CDR3 sequence: CASSTISGANVLTF. The CDR3 nucleotides are TGTGCCAGCAGTACGATCTCTGGGGCCAACGTCCTGACTTTC.

The chain couples TRBV7-8 to TRBJ2-1, with D hard to call. This CDR3 region has 18 residues. Trimming removed 0 bases from V and 7 bases from J, with 22 bases in between. Germline-derived CDR1 and CDR2 are SGHVS and FQNEAQ. In DNA form, the CDR3 reads TGTGCCAGCAGCTTAGCGCCCCTCCTAGATGGCCTTGGGAATGAGCAGTTCTTC. Amino acids: CASSLAPLLDGLGNEQFF.

This clone was detected a few times. The CDR3 DNA reads TGCGCCAGCAGCTTGGTGGCGGCTGTAGGCGGGGAGCTGTTTTTT. Translated, it gives CASSLVAAVGGELFF. This chain joins TRBV5-1 and TRBJ2-2; D not resolved. Per the germline V gene, CDR1 is SGHRS and CDR2 is YFSETQ. V lost 0 bases, J lost 7 bases, and 13 bases lay in between. CDR3 length: 15 amino acids.

This chain joins TRBV11-3 and TRBJ2-5, with a weak D call TRBD2 (6 bases). Germline assignment: CDR1 SGHNT and CDR2 YENEEA. This CDR3 region has 14 residues. The V end was cut by 8 bases, the J end by 5 bases, with 18 bases between. The CDR3 is CASALGRGWETQYF. Here the CDR3 DNA reads TGTGCCAGCGCCCTAGGACGGGGGTGGGAGACCCAGTACTTC.

This clone showed up just once. This chain connects TRBV4-1 to TRBJ1-4; no clear D gene. With 1 base removed from V and 4 bases from J, the gap between germline ends came to 19 bases. Germline V gives CDR1 MGHRA, CDR2 YSYEKL. This CDR3 is built from 18 residues. CDR3 sequence reads: CASSQVVRIGLINEKLFF. In DNA, the CDR3 is TGCGCCAGCAGCCAAGTAGTGAGGATTGGACTTATTAATGAAAAACTGTTTTTT.

V gene TRBV25-1 combines with J gene TRBJ1-1; the D is unclear. CDR1 and CDR2 (germline): MGHDK, SYGVNS. V was cut by 6 bases and J by 11 bases, with 10 bases left in between. The CDR3 length is 10 residues. CDR3 nucleotides: TGTGCCAGCAGGGACGTAAGGGCTTTCTTT. It encodes CASRDVRAFF.

The rearrangement uses TRBV15 and TRBJ1-2; 7 bases fit TRBD1. The CDR3 is made up of 15 amino acids. Germline V gives CDR1 LNHNV, CDR2 YYDKDF (reference sequence). V shed 0 bases, J shed 8 bases, and the junction held 9 bases outside the gene matches. This CDR3 is CATSRERYRGGGYTF. The CDR3 DNA is TGTGCCACCAGCAGAGAAAGGTACAGGGGTGGAGGCTACACCTTC.

The chain employs TRBV7-3 and TRBJ2-3; 9 positions agree with TRBD2. The CDR3 has 14 amino acids. The V gene's germline CDR1 is SGHTA and CDR2 FQGTGA. Trimming cost V 5 bases and J 6 bases; bases outside gene matches: 6. CDR3 nucleotide sequence: TGTGCCAGCAGCCCGCTAGCGGGATTTGATACGCAGTATTTT. It specifies CASSPLAGFDTQYF.

This clone came up a few times. The V and J genes are TRBV5-5 and TRBJ2-1; 11 bases are shared with TRBD2. The CDR3 has 14 residues. Germline CDR1 reads SGHKS; CDR2 reads YYEKEE (reference sequence). Trimming cost V 0 bases and J 12 bases; bases outside gene matches: 5. The CDR3 DNA is TGTGCCAGCAGCTTGGGTCTAGCGGGAGGAGTGCAGTTCTTC. It encodes CASSLGLAGGVQFF. The whole variable domain, filled in from reference TRBV5-5 and TRBJ2-1, reads DAGVTQSPTHLIKTRGQQVTLRCSPISGHKSVSWYQQVLGQGPQFIFQYYEKEERGRGNFPDRFSARQFPNYSSELNVNALLLGDSALYLCASSLGLAGGVQFFGPGTRLTVL.

The chain employs TRBV5-1 and TRBJ2-7; D call uncertain. V gave up 4 bases and J gave up 5 bases, with 10 bases separating them. Germline V lookup: CDR1 SGHRS, CDR2 YFSETQ. CDR3 length: 12 residues. The CDR3 here is CASSPGRDEQYF. The CDR3 coding sequence is TGCGCCAGCAGCCCGGGCCGGGACGAGCAGTACTTC.

CDR3 loop: CATSDFGPPERGDHNEQFF. Written as DNA, the CDR3 is TGTGCCACCAGTGATTTTGGCCCCCCCGAACGCGGGGACCACAATGAGCAGTTCTTC. The rearrangement uses TRBV24-1 and TRBJ2-1; TRBD2 is a possible D gene (6 bases). The CDR3 length is 19 residues. V was cut by 1 base and J by 5 bases, with 23 bases left in between. CDR1 KGHDR and CDR2 SFDVKD come from the germline V gene.

The chain employs TRBV5-1 and TRBJ1-1; D might be TRBD1 (5 bases). Trimming stripped 0 bases from V and 9 bases from J, with 12 bases between. The CDR3 loop spans 13 amino acids. Germline-derived CDR1 and CDR2 are SGHRS and YFSETQ. The CDR3 coding sequence is TGCGCCAGCAGCTTGGGAGGGGCAGATCAAGCTTTCTTT. It encodes CASSLGGADQAFF.

This rearrangement joins TRBV27 to TRBJ1-6; possibly TRBD1 for D (5 bases). Trimming took 10 bases from V and 2 from J, leaving 21 bases between them. CDR1 and CDR2 (germline): MNHEY, SMNVEV (reference sequence). CDR3 length: 17 residues. The CDR3 loop is CATSAIQGRAYNSPLHF. In DNA, the CDR3 is TGTGCCACCTCCGCCATCCAGGGACGAGCCTATAATTCACCCCTCCACTTT.

This chain connects TRBV14 to TRBJ2-3; 12 bases are a match to TRBD2. Losses at the gene ends were 3 bases for V and 3 bases for J; bases not matched to a gene: 1. The CDR3 extends over 15 amino acids. Looked up from germline, CDR1 is SGHDN and CDR2 is FVKESK. The CDR3 DNA is TGTGCCAGCAGCCAGGGGACTAGCGGGACAGATACGCAGTATTTT. This translates into CASSQGTSGTDTQYF. Complete variable domain (other parts from reference TRBV14 and TRBJ2-3): EAGVTQFPSHSVIEKGQTVTLRCDPISGHDNLYWYRRVMGKEIKFLLHFVKESKQDESGMPNNRFLAERTGGTYSTLKVQPAELEDSGVYFCASSQGTSGTDTQYFGPGTRLTVL.

The rearrangement uses TRBV6-2 or TRBV6-3 and TRBJ2-7, with D maybe TRBD1 (6 bases). V was pared by 4 bases and J by 2 bases, with 21 bases between. The CDR3 has 17 amino acids. Germline CDR1 is MNHEY and CDR2 is SVGEGT. CDR3 DNA sequence: TGTGCCAGCAGTTGGGGAAGGGCAGGGGCCCCGACCTACGAGCAGTACTTC. This encodes CASSWGRAGAPTYEQYF.

The chain links TRBV4-2 to TRBJ2-7; TRBD2 agrees at 8 bases. Germline V gives CDR1 LGHNA, CDR2 YNFKEQ. The ends lost 11 bases at V and 4 bases at J; junction bases unmatched: 13. The CDR3 covers 14 residues. CDR3 region: CAPRGQAGAYEQYF. CDR3 coding DNA: TGTGCCCCCCGCGGACAAGCGGGAGCGTACGAGCAGTACTTC.

The chain links TRBV2 to TRBJ2-2, with D possibly being TRBD2 (5 bases). Deletions cut 3 bases from V and 7 bases from J, with 12 bases between. The CDR3 totals 14 residues. CDR1 and CDR2 (germline): SNHLY, FYNNEI. The DNA of the CDR3 is TGTGCCAGCAGTGATCCTGGCCGGGGCGGGGAGCTGTTTTTT. This gives the protein CASSDPGRGGELFF.

V is TRBV10-3 and J is TRBJ2-3; no definite D call. Trimming took 4 bases from V and 2 from J, leaving 10 bases between them. This CDR3 region has 14 residues. CDR1 is ENHRY and CDR2 is SYGVKD in the germline V gene. The CDR3 here is CAISVGQATDTQYF. Here the CDR3 DNA reads TGTGCCATCAGTGTTGGGCAGGCCACAGATACGCAGTATTTT.